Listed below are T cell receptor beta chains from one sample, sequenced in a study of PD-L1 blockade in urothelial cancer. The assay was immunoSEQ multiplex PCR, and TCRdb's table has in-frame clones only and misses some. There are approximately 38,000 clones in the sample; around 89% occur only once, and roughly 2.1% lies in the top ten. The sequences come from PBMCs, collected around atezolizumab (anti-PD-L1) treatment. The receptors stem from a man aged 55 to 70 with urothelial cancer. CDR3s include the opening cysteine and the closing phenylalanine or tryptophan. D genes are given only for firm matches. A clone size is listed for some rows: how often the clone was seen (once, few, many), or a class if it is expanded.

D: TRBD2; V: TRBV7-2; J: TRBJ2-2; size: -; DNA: TGTGCCAGCAGCTTAGACAGCGGGGGGACCACCGGGGAGCTGTTTTTT; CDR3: CASSLDSGGTTGELFF
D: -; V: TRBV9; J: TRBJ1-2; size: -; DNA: TGTGCCAGCAGCGTAGAGGAGAACTATGGCTACACCTTC; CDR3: CASSVEENYGYTF
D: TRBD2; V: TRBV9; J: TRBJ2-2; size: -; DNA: TGTGCCAGCAGCGTAGCTGGGGGGAGGGCCGCCGGGGAGCTGTTTTTT; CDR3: CASSVAGGRAAGELFF
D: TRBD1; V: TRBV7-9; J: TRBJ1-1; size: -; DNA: TGTGCCAGCAGCCCGTGGGGGACAGGGGTGGAGGAAGCTTTCTTT; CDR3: CASSPWGTGVEEAFF
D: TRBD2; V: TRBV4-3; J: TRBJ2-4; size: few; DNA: TGCGCCAGCAGCCAAGATTGGGGACTAGCGTACAACATTCAGTACTTC; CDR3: CASSQDWGLAYNIQYF
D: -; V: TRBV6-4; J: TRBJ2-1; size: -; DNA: TGTGCCAGCAGTGACTCGAGCGGAGACTACAATGAGCAGTTCTTC; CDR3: CASSDSSGDYNEQFF
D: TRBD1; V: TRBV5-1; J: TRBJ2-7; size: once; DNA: TGCGCCAGCAGCCTTGTTTTCGGGCAGGGGGTCCACGAGCAGTACTTC; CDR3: CASSLVFGQGVHEQYF
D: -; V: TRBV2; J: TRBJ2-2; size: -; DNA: TGTGCCAGCAGTGAGGGGACAACTAACACCGGGGAGCTGTTTTTT; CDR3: CASSEGTTNTGELFF
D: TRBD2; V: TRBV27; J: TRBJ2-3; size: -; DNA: TGTGCCAGCAATAAACCGGGACTAGCTCCAGATACGCAGTATTTT; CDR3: CASNKPGLAPDTQYF
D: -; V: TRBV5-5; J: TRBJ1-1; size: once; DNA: TGTGCCAGCAGCTTTGGGGGCCCCGGCACTGAAGCTTTCTTT; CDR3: CASSFGGPGTEAFF
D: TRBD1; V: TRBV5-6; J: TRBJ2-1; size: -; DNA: TGTGCCAGCAGCTGGAAGGACAGGGTTAATGAGCAGTTCTTC; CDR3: CASSWKDRVNEQFF
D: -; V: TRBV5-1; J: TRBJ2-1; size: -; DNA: TGCGCCAGCAGCTTGGGCCTAGCGCCTAGCTCCTACAATGAGCAGTTCTTC; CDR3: CASSLGLAPSSYNEQFF
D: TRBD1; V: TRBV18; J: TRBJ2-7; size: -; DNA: TGTGCCAGCTCACCCCGACAGGGAACCTACGAGCAGTACTTC; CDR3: CASSPRQGTYEQYF
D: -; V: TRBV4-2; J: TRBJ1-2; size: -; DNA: TGTGCCAGCAGCCCGGAGGGTGCAGATATGAACTATGGCTACACCTTC; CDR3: CASSPEGADMNYGYTF
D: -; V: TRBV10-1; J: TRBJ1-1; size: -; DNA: TGCGCCAGCAGTGTGAGCTCGCTATCGAACACTGAAGCTTTCTTT; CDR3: CASSVSSLSNTEAFF
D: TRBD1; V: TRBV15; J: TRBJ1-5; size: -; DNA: TGTGCCACCAGCAGCAGGACAGGGGCCTATAGCAATCAGCCCCAGCATTTT; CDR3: CATSSRTGAYSNQPQHF
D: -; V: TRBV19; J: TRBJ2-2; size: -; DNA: TGTGCCAGCAGCCAAGGGGCAGGGTGGAACACCGGGGAGCTGTTTTTT; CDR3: CASSQGAGWNTGELFF
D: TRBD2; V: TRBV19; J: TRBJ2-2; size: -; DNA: TGTGCCAGTAGAAACGGGAGGGTTGCCGGGGAGCTGTTTTTT; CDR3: CASRNGRVAGELFF
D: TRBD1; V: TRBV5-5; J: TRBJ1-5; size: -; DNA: TGTGCCAGCAGCCAAGGACAGGTCCGCAATCAGCCCCAGCATTTT; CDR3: CASSQGQVRNQPQHF
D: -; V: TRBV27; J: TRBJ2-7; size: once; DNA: TGTGCCAGCAGTTTGCGGGGTCCCCCCTACGAGCAGTACTTC; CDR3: CASSLRGPPYEQYF
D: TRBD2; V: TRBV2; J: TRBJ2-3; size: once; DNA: TGTGCCAGCAGATTACTAGCGGGGGGGCAGGATACGCAGTATTTT; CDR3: CASRLLAGGQDTQYF
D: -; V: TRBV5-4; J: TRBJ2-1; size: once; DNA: TGTGCCAGCAGCTTGGTCCGGAGTTTAACCTACAATGAGCAGTTCTTC; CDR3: CASSLVRSLTYNEQFF
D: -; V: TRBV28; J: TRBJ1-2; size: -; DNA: TGTGCCAGCAGCTTTCAGGGCCGCGGCTACACCTTC; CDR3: CASSFQGRGYTF
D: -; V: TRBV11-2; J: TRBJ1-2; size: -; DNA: TGTGCCAGCAGCCCCCTACCCGTGGTGTCAAGAGGGAATGGCTACACCTTC; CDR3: CASSPLPVVSRGNGYTF
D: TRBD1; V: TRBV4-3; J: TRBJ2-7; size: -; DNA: TGCGCCAGCAGCCAAGATCGGGGACAGTTTTCCTACGAGCAGTACTTC; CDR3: CASSQDRGQFSYEQYF
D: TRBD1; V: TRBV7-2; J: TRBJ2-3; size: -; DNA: TGTGCCAGCAGCCGAAGAGGACAGGGGGCGTTTACAGATACGCAGTATTTT; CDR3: CASSRRGQGAFTDTQYF
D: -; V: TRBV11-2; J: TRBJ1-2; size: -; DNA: TGTGCCAGCAGCTTAGGCACGTCTACTAACTATGGCTACACCTTC; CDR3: CASSLGTSTNYGYTF
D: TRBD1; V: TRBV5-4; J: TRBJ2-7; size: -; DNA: TGTGCCAGCAGACGGACAGGGGGTCTCTACGAGCAGTACTTC; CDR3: CASRRTGGLYEQYF
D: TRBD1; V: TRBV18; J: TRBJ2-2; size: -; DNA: TGTGCCAGCTCACCACCCGGGACAGGGAACACCGGGGAGCTGTTTTTT; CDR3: CASSPPGTGNTGELFF
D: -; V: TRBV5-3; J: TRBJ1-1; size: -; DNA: TGTGCCAGAAGCTTGAGGGTACGTACAGGGGAAGCTTTCTTT; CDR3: CARSLRVRTGEAFF
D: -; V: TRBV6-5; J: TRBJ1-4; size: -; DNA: TGTGCCAGCAGTTTGGGGACTCGTCGATTGGGGGAAAAACTGTTTTTT; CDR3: CASSLGTRRLGEKLFF
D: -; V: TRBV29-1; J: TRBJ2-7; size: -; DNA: TGCAGCGTTATACGGACGGGGGACTACGAGCAGTACTTC; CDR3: CSVIRTGDYEQYF
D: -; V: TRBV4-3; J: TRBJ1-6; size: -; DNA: TGCGCCAGCAGCCGAACAAATTCACCCCTCCACTTT; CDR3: CASSRTNSPLHF
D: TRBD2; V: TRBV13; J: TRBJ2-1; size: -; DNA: TGTGCCAGCAGCTCACTAGCGGGGGCCTCCGGGGGGGAGCAGTTCTTC; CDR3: CASSSLAGASGGEQFF
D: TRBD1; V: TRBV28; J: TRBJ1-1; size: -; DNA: TGTGCCAGCAAGGAAGGGGGCGATACTGAAGCTTTCTTT; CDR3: CASKEGGDTEAFF
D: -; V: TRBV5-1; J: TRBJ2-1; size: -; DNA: TGCGCCAGCAGCAAGGGGCCTCCCGTCGGGTACAATGAGCAGTTCTTC; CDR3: CASSKGPPVGYNEQFF
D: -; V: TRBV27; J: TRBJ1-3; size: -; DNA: TGTGCCAGCAGTCTGACTCCACTTGGAAACACCATATATTTT; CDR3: CASSLTPLGNTIYF
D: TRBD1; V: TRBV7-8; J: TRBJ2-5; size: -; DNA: TGTGCCAGCAGCACAATGGCACCGGGACAGGAGACCCAGTACTTC; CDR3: CASSTMAPGQETQYF
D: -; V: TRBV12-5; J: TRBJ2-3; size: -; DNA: TGTGCTAGTGGTTCAATAGATACGCAGTATTTT; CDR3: CASGSIDTQYF
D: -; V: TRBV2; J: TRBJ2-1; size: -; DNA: TGTGCCAGTACTCTAGGTCTGTACAATGAGCAGTTCTTC; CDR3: CASTLGLYNEQFF
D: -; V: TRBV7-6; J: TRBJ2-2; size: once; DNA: TGTGCCAGCAGGAGGGTCTTATACACCGGGGAGCTGTTTTTT; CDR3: CASRRVLYTGELFF